Listed here are 8 T cell receptor beta chains from one sample, sequenced in a study of breast tumors, draining lymph nodes, adjacent tissues. In TCRdb, the multiplex PCR reads were re-called with MiXCR into one record per CDR3 protein. The sample yields fewer than 25,000 distinct CDR3 sequences, approximately 64% seen once. The material sequenced was tumor-adjacent breast tissue. The receptors were sampled from a female donor with breast cancer. Some clones in this sample may be carry-over from other donors' samples.

V usage is TRBV7-3 and J usage is TRBJ2-2; no reliable D call. V shed 1 base and J shed 4 bases, with 4 bases lying between them. CDR1 SGHTA and CDR2 FQGTGA come from the germline V gene. The CDR3 consists of 13 residues. CDR3 sequence reads: CASSLKVTGELFF. The CDR3 region has the DNA TGTGCCAGCAGCTTAAAGGTCACCGGGGAGCTGTTTTTT.

The chain is built from TRBV19 and TRBJ2-7; D not resolved. Germline V lookup: CDR1 LNHDA, CDR2 SQIVND (reference sequence). The CDR3 totals 13 residues. V shed 1 base and J shed 3 bases, with 7 bases lying between them. In DNA form, the CDR3 reads TGTGCCAGTAGTATAGGTCCTCTCTACGAGCAGTACTTC. Its protein is CASSIGPLYEQYF.

Comments on this clonotype: Since the CDR3 does not end with the conserved phenylalanine or tryptophan, this likely comes from a read error. The DNA is omitted, as the CDR3 cannot be located on it reliably, and the CDR3 follows TCRdb's listing. This sequence joins TRBV6-5 and TRBJ2-7; TRBD1 is taken as the D call from the table, unchecked against the DNA. The CDR3 length is 15 residues, termini included. Germline-derived CDR1 and CDR2 are MNHEY and SVGAGI. CDR3 amino acids: CASSYSMTGAYEQYY.

By share, this clonotype counts as medium-sized. The J gene is TRBJ2-7, the V gene TRBV29-1; 8 bases align to TRBD2. The junction had 4 bases not matched to a gene; V was cut back by 7 bases and J by 2 bases. CDR1 is SQVTM and CDR2 is ANQGSEA in the germline V gene. The CDR3 spans 12 residues. The CDR3: CSARGGAYEQYF. CDR3 DNA sequence: TGCAGCGCTCGGGGGGGGGCCTACGAGCAGTACTTC.

This clonotype is judged medium-sized. The V and J genes are TRBV29-1 and TRBJ2-7, with 7 bases identical to TRBD1. The germline CDR1 and CDR2 sequences are SQVTM and ANQGSEA. CDR3 length: 14 amino acids. Trimming removed 7 bases from V and 4 bases from J; junction bases left unmatched: 13. This chain's CDR3 is CSDATGTADYEQYF. CDR3 in DNA: TGCAGCGACGCGACCGGGACAGCCGATTACGAGCAGTACTTC.

This clonotype occurred many times. A much larger clone differs from this one at a single base, so this may be a read error. The chain recombines TRBV6-6 with TRBJ1-2, with D perhaps matching TRBD1 (6 bases). This CDR3 comprises 11 residues. Germline V gene data show CDR1 as MNHNY and CDR2 as SVGAGI (reference sequence). Trimming cost V 6 bases and J 8 bases, with 10 bases left between them. The CDR3 is CASRPGEGYTF. The CDR3 nucleotides read TGTGCCAGCAGGCCAGGGGAGGGCTACACCTTC.

This chain uses TRBV5-1 with TRBJ2-5; D is undetermined. In germline, CDR1 is SGHRS, CDR2 YFSETQ. V was pared by 0 bases and J by 2 bases, with 5 bases between. CDR3 length equals 13 residues. In nucleotides, the CDR3 is TGCGCCAGCAGCTTGGGCCAACAAGAGACCCAGTACTTC. This translates into CASSLGQQETQYF.

The chain carries TRBV4-1 and TRBJ1-2; 10 nucleotides agree with TRBD1. CDR1 and CDR2 from the germline V gene are MGHRA and YSYEKL. The junction had 9 bases not matched to a gene; V was cut back by 4 bases and J by 7 bases. The CDR3 is made up of 15 amino acids. CDR3 bases: TGCGCCAGCAGCCTACGACAGGGGGCGAGTCGTGGCTACACCTTC. This encodes CASSLRQGASRGYTF.